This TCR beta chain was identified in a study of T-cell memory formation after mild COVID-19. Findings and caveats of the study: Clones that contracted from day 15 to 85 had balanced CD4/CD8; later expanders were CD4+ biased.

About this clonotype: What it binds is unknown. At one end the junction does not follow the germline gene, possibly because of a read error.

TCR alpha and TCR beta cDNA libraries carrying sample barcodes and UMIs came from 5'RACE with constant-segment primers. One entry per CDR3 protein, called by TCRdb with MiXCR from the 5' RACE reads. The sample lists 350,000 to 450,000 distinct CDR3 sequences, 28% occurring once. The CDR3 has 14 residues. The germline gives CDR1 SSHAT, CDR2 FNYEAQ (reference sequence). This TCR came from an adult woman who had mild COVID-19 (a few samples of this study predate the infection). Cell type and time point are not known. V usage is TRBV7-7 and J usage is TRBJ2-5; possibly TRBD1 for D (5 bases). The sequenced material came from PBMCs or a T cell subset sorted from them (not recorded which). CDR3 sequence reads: CASSSDSIQETQYF. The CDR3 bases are TGTGCTAGCAGCTCTGACAGCATACAAGAGACCCAGTACTTC.